Listed below are T cell receptor beta chains from one sample, sequenced in a study of cytomegalovirus exposure and HLA in healthy donors. Only in-frame clones appear in the TCRdb table, and some are missing; sequencing was by immunoSEQ multiplex PCR. Of about 130,000 clones listed, under 90% are singletons. The sample consisted of PBMCs. All receptors come from a woman between 18 and 29 years old in good health and CMV-seronegative. CDR3s include the opening cysteine and the closing phenylalanine or tryptophan. The D gene is left open where the match is weak. Only some rows state a clone size, as once, few, many or a class for expanded clones.

cdr3_aa: CASSPGTGAYGYTF; cdr3_nt: TGTGCCAGCAGTCCCGGGACAGGGGCCTATGGCTACACCTTC; j_call: TRBJ1-2; clone_size: .; d_call: TRBD1; v_call: TRBV5-4
cdr3_aa: CASSSGTGGAGETQYF; cdr3_nt: TGTGCCAGCAGCTCCGGGACAGGGGGCGCCGGAGAGACCCAGTACTTC; j_call: TRBJ2-5; clone_size: .; d_call: TRBD1; v_call: TRBV7-9
cdr3_aa: CASGLLAGTDTQYF; cdr3_nt: TGTGCCAGCGGACTACTAGCGGGCACAGATACGCAGTATTTT; j_call: TRBJ2-3; clone_size: .; d_call: TRBD2; v_call: TRBV28
cdr3_aa: CASSPGTGKFTEAFF; cdr3_nt: TGCGCCAGCAGCCCTGGGACAGGGAAATTTACTGAAGCTTTCTTT; j_call: TRBJ1-1; clone_size: .; d_call: TRBD1; v_call: TRBV5-1
cdr3_aa: CASRSSGFYNEQFF; cdr3_nt: TGTGCCAGCCGGTCTAGCGGGTTCTACAATGAGCAGTTCTTC; j_call: TRBJ2-1; clone_size: .; d_call: TRBD2; v_call: TRBV19
cdr3_aa: CASSVASQGAGTAGELFF; cdr3_nt: TGTGCCAGCAGCGTGGCCTCACAGGGGGCTGGAACCGCCGGGGAGCTGTTTTTT; j_call: TRBJ2-2; clone_size: .; d_call: TRBD1; v_call: TRBV9
cdr3_aa: CASSQDPLQGPSYEQYF; cdr3_nt: TGCGCCAGCAGCCAAGACCCGCTTCAGGGGCCCTCCTACGAGCAGTACTTC; j_call: TRBJ2-7; clone_size: .; d_call: .; v_call: TRBV4-1
cdr3_aa: CASSAGQGAENSF; cdr3_nt: TGTGCCAGCAGCGCGGGACAGGGGGCGGAAAATTCCTTC; j_call: TRBJ1-2; clone_size: .; d_call: TRBD1; v_call: TRBV7-2
cdr3_aa: CASSPGGWFTEAFF; cdr3_nt: TGTGCCAGCAGTCCAGGGGGCTGGTTCACTGAAGCTTTCTTT; j_call: TRBJ1-1; clone_size: .; d_call: TRBD1; v_call: TRBV28
cdr3_aa: CASMEDRGSDTQYF; cdr3_nt: TGTGCCAGCATGGAGGACAGAGGATCAGATACGCAGTATTTT; j_call: TRBJ2-3; clone_size: .; d_call: .; v_call: TRBV2
cdr3_aa: CASSLAYGGEQFF; cdr3_nt: TGTGCCAGCAGCTTAGCCTATGGAGGGGAGCAGTTCTTC; j_call: TRBJ2-1; clone_size: .; d_call: .; v_call: TRBV7-6
cdr3_aa: CASSLVSFGEQYF; cdr3_nt: TGTGCCAGCAGCTTGGTCTCTTTCGGGGAGCAGTACTTC; j_call: TRBJ2-7; clone_size: .; d_call: .; v_call: TRBV5-6
cdr3_aa: CASSLGAKGARPQHF; cdr3_nt: TGTGCCAGCAGCTTAGGGGCTAAAGGGGCGCGGCCCCAGCATTTT; j_call: TRBJ1-5; clone_size: .; d_call: .; v_call: TRBV7-8
cdr3_aa: CAISDRDRAHF; cdr3_nt: TGTGCCATCAGTGACCGGGACAGGGCCCACTTC; j_call: TRBJ2-7; clone_size: .; d_call: TRBD1; v_call: TRBV10-3
cdr3_aa: CASSPLGSTDGYTF; cdr3_nt: TGTGCCAGCAGCCCCCTCGGGTCTACCGATGGCTACACCTTC; j_call: TRBJ1-2; clone_size: .; d_call: .; v_call: TRBV28
cdr3_aa: CASSLIGGLDTGELFF; cdr3_nt: TGTGCCAGCAGTTTAATAGGGGGCTTGGACACCGGGGAGCTGTTTTTT; j_call: TRBJ2-2; clone_size: .; d_call: TRBD1; v_call: TRBV28
cdr3_aa: CASSAQGSDTQYF; cdr3_nt: TGTGCCAGCAGCGCCCAGGGGTCAGATACGCAGTATTTT; j_call: TRBJ2-3; clone_size: .; d_call: .; v_call: TRBV7-3
cdr3_aa: CASSSLGGKQYF; cdr3_nt: TGTGCCAGCAGCTCGTTGGGGGGGAAGCAGTACTTC; j_call: TRBJ2-7; clone_size: .; d_call: TRBD2; v_call: TRBV7-2
cdr3_aa: CASSFGLTANTEAFF; cdr3_nt: TGTGCCAGCAGCTTCGGTTTGACAGCGAACACTGAAGCTTTCTTT; j_call: TRBJ1-1; clone_size: .; d_call: .; v_call: TRBV5-4
cdr3_aa: CASSLGLSSYEQYF; cdr3_nt: TGTGCCAGCAGTCTGGGCCTGTCATCCTACGAGCAGTACTTC; j_call: TRBJ2-7; clone_size: .; d_call: .; v_call: TRBV27
cdr3_aa: CASSQSHRRVLVIVSYEQYF; cdr3_nt: TGCGCCAGCAGTCAATCTCATCGGAGGGTTCTAGTAATCGTATCCTACGAGCAGTACTTC; j_call: TRBJ2-7; clone_size: .; d_call: .; v_call: TRBV23-1
cdr3_aa: CASSRSYEQYF; cdr3_nt: TGTGCCAGCAGTCGCTCCTACGAGCAGTACTTC; j_call: TRBJ2-7; clone_size: .; d_call: .; v_call: TRBV27
cdr3_aa: CASGLGVPGQGREQYF; cdr3_nt: TGTGCTAGTGGTTTGGGAGTCCCGGGACAGGGGAGAGAGCAGTACTTC; j_call: TRBJ2-7; clone_size: few; d_call: TRBD1; v_call: TRBV12-5
cdr3_aa: CASSVGGGPTYEQYF; cdr3_nt: TGTGCCAGCAGCGTAGGAGGGGGACCCACCTACGAGCAGTACTTC; j_call: TRBJ2-7; clone_size: .; d_call: .; v_call: TRBV9
cdr3_aa: CASSLAGENTQYF; cdr3_nt: TGTGCCAGCAGCTTAGCCGGGGAAAATACGCAGTATTTT; j_call: TRBJ2-3; clone_size: .; d_call: .; v_call: TRBV7-6
cdr3_aa: CASSESGYYGYTF; cdr3_nt: TGTGCCAGCAGTGAATCGGGTTACTATGGCTACACCTTC; j_call: TRBJ1-2; clone_size: .; d_call: .; v_call: TRBV25-1
cdr3_aa: CASSLLGQGTPYEQYF; cdr3_nt: TGCGCCAGCAGCTTGCTTGGACAGGGAACCCCCTACGAGCAGTACTTC; j_call: TRBJ2-7; clone_size: .; d_call: TRBD1; v_call: TRBV5-1
cdr3_aa: CAISDPTAPNEKLFF; cdr3_nt: TGTGCCATCAGTGACCCGACAGCTCCTAATGAAAAACTGTTTTTT; j_call: TRBJ1-4; clone_size: .; d_call: .; v_call: TRBV10-3
cdr3_aa: CASNQGAGYGYTF; cdr3_nt: TGTGCCAGCAATCAGGGGGCGGGCTATGGCTACACCTTC; j_call: TRBJ1-2; clone_size: once; d_call: TRBD1; v_call: TRBV28
cdr3_aa: CARRTGEGYEQYF; cdr3_nt: TGTGCCAGGAGGACAGGGGAAGGCTACGAGCAGTACTTC; j_call: TRBJ2-7; clone_size: once; d_call: TRBD1; v_call: TRBV2
cdr3_aa: CSVGGTSRDYEQYF; cdr3_nt: TGCAGCGTGGGGGGGACTAGCAGGGACTACGAGCAGTACTTC; j_call: TRBJ2-7; clone_size: .; d_call: TRBD2; v_call: TRBV29-1
cdr3_aa: CASSLGPAGANTGELFF; cdr3_nt: TGTGCCAGCAGCTTGGGTCCTGCGGGAGCGAACACCGGGGAGCTGTTTTTT; j_call: TRBJ2-2; clone_size: .; d_call: TRBD2; v_call: TRBV5-6
cdr3_aa: CASSLAREGYTF; cdr3_nt: TGCGCCAGCAGCTTGGCGAGAGAAGGCTACACCTTC; j_call: TRBJ1-2; clone_size: once; d_call: .; v_call: TRBV5-1
cdr3_aa: CASSFLASGSTDTQYF; cdr3_nt: TGCGCCAGCAGCTTTTTGGCTAGCGGCAGCACAGATACGCAGTATTTT; j_call: TRBJ2-3; clone_size: .; d_call: TRBD2; v_call: TRBV5-1
cdr3_aa: CASSLGFGTSGLQETQYF; cdr3_nt: TGTGCCAGCAGCTTGGGGTTTGGGACTAGCGGGCTTCAAGAGACCCAGTACTTC; j_call: TRBJ2-5; clone_size: .; d_call: TRBD2; v_call: TRBV7-6
cdr3_aa: CASSLAPEGNTEAFF; cdr3_nt: TGTGCCAGCAGCTTAGCGCCTGAGGGGAACACTGAAGCTTTCTTT; j_call: TRBJ1-1; clone_size: .; d_call: .; v_call: TRBV7-6
cdr3_aa: CASSSPFDRQRDEQFF; cdr3_nt: TGTGCCAGCAGCTCCCCCTTTGACAGGCAACGGGATGAGCAGTTCTTC; j_call: TRBJ2-1; clone_size: .; d_call: .; v_call: TRBV7-8
cdr3_aa: CASSLGGRTEAFF; cdr3_nt: TGTGCCAGCAGCTTGGGTGGGAGGACTGAAGCTTTCTTT; j_call: TRBJ1-1; clone_size: .; d_call: .; v_call: TRBV5-4
cdr3_aa: CASGTDYGYTF; cdr3_nt: TGTGCCAGCGGGACAGATTATGGCTACACCTTC; j_call: TRBJ1-2; clone_size: .; d_call: TRBD1; v_call: TRBV6-1
cdr3_aa: CASSTLPQETQYF; cdr3_nt: TGTGCCAGTAGTACTCTACCACAAGAGACCCAGTACTTC; j_call: TRBJ2-5; clone_size: .; d_call: .; v_call: TRBV19
cdr3_aa: CASSHPQGTEAFF; cdr3_nt: TGTGCCAGCAGCCATCCTCAGGGTACTGAAGCTTTCTTT; j_call: TRBJ1-1; clone_size: .; d_call: .; v_call: TRBV11-1
cdr3_aa: CASSFAPADEQFF; cdr3_nt: TGTGCCAGCAGCTTTGCCCCGGCGGATGAGCAGTTCTTC; j_call: TRBJ2-1; clone_size: once; d_call: .; v_call: TRBV5-4
cdr3_aa: CSVGGTTNTGELFF; cdr3_nt: TGCAGCGTGGGGGGGACAACGAACACCGGGGAGCTGTTTTTT; j_call: TRBJ2-2; clone_size: .; d_call: .; v_call: TRBV29-1
cdr3_aa: CASSLSGKETQYF; cdr3_nt: TGTGCCAGCAGCCTGAGCGGGAAAGAGACCCAGTACTTC; j_call: TRBJ2-5; clone_size: .; d_call: TRBD2; v_call: TRBV28
cdr3_aa: CASSFGPGSQPQHF; cdr3_nt: TGTGCCAGCAGCTTCGGACCGGGGAGTCAGCCCCAGCATTTT; j_call: TRBJ1-5; clone_size: .; d_call: .; v_call: TRBV13
cdr3_aa: CASSLLDRGGTGELFF; cdr3_nt: TGTGCCAGCAGCTTACTGGACAGGGGAGGGACCGGGGAGCTGTTTTTT; j_call: TRBJ2-2; clone_size: .; d_call: TRBD1; v_call: TRBV13
cdr3_aa: CAWSRGLSGNTIYF; cdr3_nt: TGTGCCTGGAGTAGGGGGTTGTCCGGAAACACCATATATTTT; j_call: TRBJ1-3; clone_size: .; d_call: .; v_call: TRBV30
cdr3_aa: CASSFSMPGEKLFF; cdr3_nt: TGTGCCAGCAGTTTCTCTATGCCTGGTGAAAAACTGTTTTTT; j_call: TRBJ1-4; clone_size: once; d_call: .; v_call: TRBV27